The clone carrying this T cell receptor beta chain has more than one count but fewer than ten. Its cognate antigen is unknown. No fewer than 5.5 micrograms of total RNA were isolated from every sample. The sample belongs to a study of blood T cells in healthy people across ages. Germline assignment: CDR1 MNHNS and CDR2 SASEGT. The ends lost 7 bases at V and 2 bases at J; junction bases unmatched: 7. This CDR3 comprises 14 residues. The study's findings and limits: TCR beta diversity tracked closely with naive T cell percentage. There were more naive CD4+ cells and higher diversity in long-lived donors than in aged donors.

A J-beta primer mix and a sample-barcoded 5' primer were used in a second PCR of roughly 6 to 12 cycles. TCRdb re-derived calls from the 5' RACE reads in MiXCR, one entry per CDR3 protein. The sample gives roughly 700,000 distinct CDR3 sequences, approximately 25% of which show up once; 9% to 9.5% is in the top ten. This sample was also put to use in a study of T cells of mothers and their children. According to that study: In the second PCR, M1S primer introduced barcodes and 2-4 random bases.

Sequencing input: blood. This clonotype originated in a boy younger than 18 in good health. This chain connects TRBV6-1 to TRBJ2-7, with 8 bases lining up with TRBD1. The CDR3 nucleotides read TGTGCCAGCATGATGAGACAGGGGACCTACGAGCAGTACTTC. Its protein product is CASMMRQGTYEQYF.